This TCR beta chain was recorded in a study of cytomegalovirus exposure and HLA in healthy donors. Broader study findings: TCR sequences were mostly rare, though some public TCRs occurred in many donors. That first-cohort TCR clusters tended to co-occur in the roughly 130 validation repertoires was found in a later analysis.

The data were produced by immunoSEQ multiplex PCR, yet TCRdb's version contains in-frame clones alone and is incomplete. The data show 60,000 to 75,000 clones, with 95% seen just once and 7% held by the top ten. The donors were in the 120-subject validation cohort, distinct from the approximately 700-subject first cohort. V gave up 4 bases and J gave up 1 base, with 11 bases separating them. The germline CDR1 and CDR2 sequences are SGHTA and FQGNSA. The CDR3 loop spans 15 amino acids. Of note for this clone: Its antigen is undetermined.

This clonotype was sampled from a woman aged 18-29 years in good health and CMV-seropositive. J is TRBJ1-5 and V is TRBV7-2, with D perhaps matching TRBD1 (6 bases). The sequenced sample consisted of PBMCs. The CDR3 reads CASSYTGSSNQPQHF. For the CDR3, the DNA is TGTGCCAGCAGCTACACAGGGAGCAGCAATCAGCCCCAGCATTTT.